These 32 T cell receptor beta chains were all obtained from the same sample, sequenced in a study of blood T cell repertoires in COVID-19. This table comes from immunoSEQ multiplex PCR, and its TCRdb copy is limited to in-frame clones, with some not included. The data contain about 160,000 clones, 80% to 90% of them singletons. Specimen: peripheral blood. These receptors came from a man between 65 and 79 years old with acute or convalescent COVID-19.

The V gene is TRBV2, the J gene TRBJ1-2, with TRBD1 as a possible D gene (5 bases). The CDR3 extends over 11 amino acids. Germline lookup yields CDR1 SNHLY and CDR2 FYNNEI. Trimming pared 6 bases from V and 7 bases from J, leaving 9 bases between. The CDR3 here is CASRDIRGYTF. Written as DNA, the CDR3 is TGTGCCAGCAGGGACATACGTGGCTACACCTTC.

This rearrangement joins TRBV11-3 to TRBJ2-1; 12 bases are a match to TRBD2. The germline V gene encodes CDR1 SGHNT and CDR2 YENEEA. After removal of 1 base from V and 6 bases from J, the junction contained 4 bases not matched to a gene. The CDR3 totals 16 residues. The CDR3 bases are TGTGCCAGCAGCTTAGGGGCTAGCGGGAGGGCCAATGAGCAGTTCTTC. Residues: CASSLGASGRANEQFF.

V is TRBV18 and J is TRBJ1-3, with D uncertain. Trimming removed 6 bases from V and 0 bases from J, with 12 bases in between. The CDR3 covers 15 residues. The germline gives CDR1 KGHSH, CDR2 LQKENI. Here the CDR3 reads CASSPDWGSGNTIYF. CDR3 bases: TGTGCCAGCTCCCCGGACTGGGGCTCTGGAAACACCATATATTTT. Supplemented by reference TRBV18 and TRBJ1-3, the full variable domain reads NAGVMQNPRHLVRRRGQEARLRCSPMKGHSHVYWYRQLPEEGLKFMVYLQKENIIDESGMPKERFSAEFPKEGPSILRIQQVVRGDSAAYFCASSPDWGSGNTIYFGEGSWLTVV.

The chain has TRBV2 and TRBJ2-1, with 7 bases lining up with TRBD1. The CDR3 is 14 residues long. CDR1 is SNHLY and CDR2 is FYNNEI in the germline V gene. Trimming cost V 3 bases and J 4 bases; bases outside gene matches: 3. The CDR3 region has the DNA TGTGCCAGCAGTGAGTCGGGACAGTACAATGAGCAGTTCTTC. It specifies CASSESGQYNEQFF. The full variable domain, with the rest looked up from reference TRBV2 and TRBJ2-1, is EPEVTQTPSHQVTQMGQEVILRCVPISNHLYFYWYRQILGQKVEFLVSFYNNEISEKSEIFDDQFSVERPDGSNFTLKIRSTKLEDSAMYFCASSESGQYNEQFFGPGTRLTVL.

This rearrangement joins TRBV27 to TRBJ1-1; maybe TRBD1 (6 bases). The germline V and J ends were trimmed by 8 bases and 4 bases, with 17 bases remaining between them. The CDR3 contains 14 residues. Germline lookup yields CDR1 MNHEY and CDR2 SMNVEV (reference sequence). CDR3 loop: CASSGGGPSTEAFF. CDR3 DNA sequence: TGTGCCAGCTCCGGGGGGGGGCCGAGCACTGAAGCTTTCTTT.

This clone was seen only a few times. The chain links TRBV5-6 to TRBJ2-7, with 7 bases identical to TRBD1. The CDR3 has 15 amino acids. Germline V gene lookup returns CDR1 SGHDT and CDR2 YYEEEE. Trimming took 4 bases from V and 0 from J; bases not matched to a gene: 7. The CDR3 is CASSLRQGSSYEQYF. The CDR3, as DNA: TGTGCCAGCAGCCTCCGACAGGGAAGCTCCTACGAGCAGTACTTC.

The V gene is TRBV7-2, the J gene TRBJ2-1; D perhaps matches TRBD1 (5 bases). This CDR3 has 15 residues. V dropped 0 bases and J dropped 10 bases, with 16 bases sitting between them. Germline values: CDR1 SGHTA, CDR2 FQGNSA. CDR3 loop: CASSLAHPGNNEQFF. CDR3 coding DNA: TGTGCCAGCAGCTTAGCGCACCCAGGGAATAACGAGCAGTTCTTC. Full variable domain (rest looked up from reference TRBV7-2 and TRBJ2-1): GAGVSQSPSNKVTEKGKDVELRCDPISGHTALYWYRQSLGQGLEFLIYFQGNSAPDKSGLPSDRFSAERTGGSVSTLTIQRTQQEDSAVYLCASSLAHPGNNEQFFGPGTRLTVL.

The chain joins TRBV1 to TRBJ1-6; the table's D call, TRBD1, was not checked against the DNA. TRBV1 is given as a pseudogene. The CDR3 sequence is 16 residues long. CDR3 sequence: CTSSPGGLKRDSPLHF. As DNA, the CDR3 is TGCACCAGCAGCCCAGGGGGGCTGAAGAGGGATTCACCCCTCCACTTT.

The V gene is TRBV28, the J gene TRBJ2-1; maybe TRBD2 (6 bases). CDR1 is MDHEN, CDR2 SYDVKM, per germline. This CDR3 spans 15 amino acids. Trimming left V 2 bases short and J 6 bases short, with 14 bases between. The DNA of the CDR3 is TGTGCCAGCAGTTTAAGCGGGCAGGGAGGCAATGAGCAGTTCTTC. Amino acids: CASSLSGQGGNEQFF.

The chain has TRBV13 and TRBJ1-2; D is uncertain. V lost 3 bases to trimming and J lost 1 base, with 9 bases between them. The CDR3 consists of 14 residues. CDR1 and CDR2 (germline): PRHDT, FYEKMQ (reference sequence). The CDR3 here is CASSFQEGNYGYTF. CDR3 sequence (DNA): TGTGCCAGCAGCTTTCAAGAGGGTAACTATGGCTACACCTTC. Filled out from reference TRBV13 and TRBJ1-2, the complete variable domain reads AAGVIQSPRHLIKEKRETATLKCYPIPRHDTVYWYQQGPGQDPQFLISFYEKMQSDKGSIPDRFSAQQFSDYHSELNMSSLELGDSALYFCASSFQEGNYGYTFGSGTRLTVV.

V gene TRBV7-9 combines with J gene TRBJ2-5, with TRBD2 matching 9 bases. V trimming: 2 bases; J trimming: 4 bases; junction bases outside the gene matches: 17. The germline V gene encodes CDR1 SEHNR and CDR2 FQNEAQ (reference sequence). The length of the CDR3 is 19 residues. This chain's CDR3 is CASSLSGLGLAGNLETQYF. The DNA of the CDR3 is TGTGCCAGCAGCTTATCAGGCTTGGGGCTAGCGGGAAATTTAGAGACCCAGTACTTC.

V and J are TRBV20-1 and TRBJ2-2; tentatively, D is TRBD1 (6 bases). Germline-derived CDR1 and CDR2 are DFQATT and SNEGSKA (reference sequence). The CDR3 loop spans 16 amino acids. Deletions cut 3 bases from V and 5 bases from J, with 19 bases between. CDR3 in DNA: TGCAGTGCTAGTAACAGGGCTCGGGGATGGACCGGGGAGCTGTTTTTT. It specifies CSASNRARGWTGELFF.

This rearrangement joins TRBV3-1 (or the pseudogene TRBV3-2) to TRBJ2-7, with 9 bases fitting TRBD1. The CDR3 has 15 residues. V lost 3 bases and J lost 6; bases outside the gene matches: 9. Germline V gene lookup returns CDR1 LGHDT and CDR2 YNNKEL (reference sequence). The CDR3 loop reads CASSHAPGQGGEQYF. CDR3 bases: TGTGCCAGCAGCCACGCCCCGGGACAGGGCGGCGAGCAGTACTTC.

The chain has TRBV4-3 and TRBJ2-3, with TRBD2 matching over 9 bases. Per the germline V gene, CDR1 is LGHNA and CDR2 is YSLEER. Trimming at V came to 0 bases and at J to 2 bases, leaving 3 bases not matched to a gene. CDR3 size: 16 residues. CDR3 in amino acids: CASSQELAGFTDTQYF. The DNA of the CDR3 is TGCGCCAGCAGCCAAGAACTAGCGGGTTTCACAGATACGCAGTATTTT.

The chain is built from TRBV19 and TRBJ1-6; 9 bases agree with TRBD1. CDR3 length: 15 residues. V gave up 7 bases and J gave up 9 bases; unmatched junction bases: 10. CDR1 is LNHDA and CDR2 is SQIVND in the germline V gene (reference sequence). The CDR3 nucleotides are TGTGCCAGTAACCCACAGGGGGCCTGGAGTTCACCCCTCCACTTT. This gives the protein CASNPQGAWSSPLHF.

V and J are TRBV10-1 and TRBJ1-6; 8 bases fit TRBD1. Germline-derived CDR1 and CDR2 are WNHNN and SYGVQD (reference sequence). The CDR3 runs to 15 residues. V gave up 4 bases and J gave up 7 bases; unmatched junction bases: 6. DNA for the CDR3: TGCGCCAGCAGTGGCCCGGGACAGGCAAATTCACCCCTCCACTTT. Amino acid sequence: CASSGPGQANSPLHF.

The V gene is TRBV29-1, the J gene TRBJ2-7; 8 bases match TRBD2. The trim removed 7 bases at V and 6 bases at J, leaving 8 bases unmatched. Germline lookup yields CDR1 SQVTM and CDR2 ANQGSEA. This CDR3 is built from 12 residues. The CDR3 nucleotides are TGCAGCGCAAGCGGGAGTTCTATCGAGCAGTACTTC. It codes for CSASGSSIEQYF.

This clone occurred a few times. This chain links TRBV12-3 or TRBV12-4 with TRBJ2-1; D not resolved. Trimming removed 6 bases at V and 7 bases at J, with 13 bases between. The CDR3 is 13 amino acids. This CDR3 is CASSRAGQNEQFF. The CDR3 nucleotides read TGTGCCAGCAGCCGAGCAGGTCAGAATGAGCAGTTCTTC.

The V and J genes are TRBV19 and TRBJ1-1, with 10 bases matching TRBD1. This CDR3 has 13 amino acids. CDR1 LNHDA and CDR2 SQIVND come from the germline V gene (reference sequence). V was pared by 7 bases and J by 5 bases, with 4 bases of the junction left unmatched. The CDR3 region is CASTRTGGTEAFF. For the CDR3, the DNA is TGTGCCAGTACCAGGACAGGGGGAACTGAAGCTTTCTTT. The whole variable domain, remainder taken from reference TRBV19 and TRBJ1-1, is DGGITQSPKYLFRKEGQNVTLSCEQNLNHDAMYWYRQDPGQGLRLIYYSQIVNDFQKGDIAEGYSVSREKKESFPLTVTSAQKNPTAFYLCASTRTGGTEAFFGQGTRLTVV.

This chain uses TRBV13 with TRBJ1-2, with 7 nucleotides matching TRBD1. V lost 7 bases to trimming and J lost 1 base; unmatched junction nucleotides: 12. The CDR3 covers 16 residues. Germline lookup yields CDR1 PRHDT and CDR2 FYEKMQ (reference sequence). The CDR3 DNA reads TGTGCCAGCAAAAGATATCCCCAGGGGGTTAACTATGGCTACACCTTC. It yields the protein CASKRYPQGVNYGYTF.

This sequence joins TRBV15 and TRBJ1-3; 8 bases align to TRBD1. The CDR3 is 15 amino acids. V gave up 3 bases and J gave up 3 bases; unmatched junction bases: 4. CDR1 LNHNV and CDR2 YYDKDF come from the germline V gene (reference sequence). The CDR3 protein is CATSRQGAFGNTIYF. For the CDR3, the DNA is TGTGCCACCAGCAGGCAGGGGGCCTTTGGAAACACCATATATTTT. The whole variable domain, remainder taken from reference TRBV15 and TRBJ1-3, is DAMVIQNPRYQVTQFGKPVTLSCSQTLNHNVMYWYQQKSSQAPKLLFHYYDKDFNNEADTPDNFQSRRPNTSFCFLDIRSPGLGDTAMYLCATSRQGAFGNTIYFGEGSWLTVV.

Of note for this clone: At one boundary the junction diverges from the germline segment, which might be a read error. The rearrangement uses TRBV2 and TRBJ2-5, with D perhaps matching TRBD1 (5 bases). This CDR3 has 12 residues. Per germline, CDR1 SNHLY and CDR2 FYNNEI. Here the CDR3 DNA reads TGTGCCAGCAGTGTGACAGCAGAGATCCAGTACTTC. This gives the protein CASSVTAEIQYF.

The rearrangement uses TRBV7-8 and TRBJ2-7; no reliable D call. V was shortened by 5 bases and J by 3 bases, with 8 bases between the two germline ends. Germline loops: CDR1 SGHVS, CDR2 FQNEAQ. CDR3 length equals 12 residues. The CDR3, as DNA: TGTGCCAGCAGCCCGACATTCTACGAGCAGTACTTC. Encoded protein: CASSPTFYEQYF. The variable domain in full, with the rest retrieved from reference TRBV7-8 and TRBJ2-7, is GAGVSQSPRYKVAKRGQDVALRCDPISGHVSLFWYQQALGQGPEFLTYFQNEAQLDKSGLPSDRFFAERPEGSVSTLKIQRTQQEDSAVYLCASSPTFYEQYFGPGTRLTVT.

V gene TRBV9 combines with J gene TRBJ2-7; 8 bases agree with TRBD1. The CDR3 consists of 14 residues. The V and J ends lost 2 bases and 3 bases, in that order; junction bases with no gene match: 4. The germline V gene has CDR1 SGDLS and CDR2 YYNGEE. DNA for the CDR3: TGTGCCAGCAGCGTTGGGACAGGTGACTACGAGCAGTACTTC. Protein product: CASSVGTGDYEQYF.

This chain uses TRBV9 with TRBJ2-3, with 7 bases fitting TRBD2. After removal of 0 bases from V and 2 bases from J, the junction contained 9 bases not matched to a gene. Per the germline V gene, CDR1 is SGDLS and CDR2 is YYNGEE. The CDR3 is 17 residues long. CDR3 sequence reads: CASSVEGRAKITDTQYF. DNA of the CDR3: TGTGCCAGCAGCGTAGAAGGGAGGGCCAAAATCACAGATACGCAGTATTTT.

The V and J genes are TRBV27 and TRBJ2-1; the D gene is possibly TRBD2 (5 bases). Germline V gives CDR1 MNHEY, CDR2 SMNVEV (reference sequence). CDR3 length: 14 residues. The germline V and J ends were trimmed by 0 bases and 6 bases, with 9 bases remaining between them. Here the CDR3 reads CASSLSRARNEQFF. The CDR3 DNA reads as TGTGCCAGCAGTTTATCGAGGGCTCGCAATGAGCAGTTCTTC.

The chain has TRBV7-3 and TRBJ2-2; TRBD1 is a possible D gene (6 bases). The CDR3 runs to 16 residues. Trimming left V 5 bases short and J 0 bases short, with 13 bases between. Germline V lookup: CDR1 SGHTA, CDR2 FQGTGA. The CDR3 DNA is TGTGCCAGCAGCCACGGCGACAGGACGAACACCGGGGAGCTGTTTTTT. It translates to CASSHGDRTNTGELFF.

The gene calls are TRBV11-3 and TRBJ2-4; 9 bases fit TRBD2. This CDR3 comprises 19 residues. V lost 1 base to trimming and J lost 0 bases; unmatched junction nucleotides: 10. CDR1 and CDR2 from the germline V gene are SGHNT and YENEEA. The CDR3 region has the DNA TGTGCCAGCAGCTTAGTTGAGCGGGAGGATCCTCTAGCCAAAAACATTCAGTACTTC. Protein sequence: CASSLVEREDPLAKNIQYF. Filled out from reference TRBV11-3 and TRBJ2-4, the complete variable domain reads EAGVVQSPRYKIIEKKQPVAFWCNPISGHNTLYWYLQNLGQGPELLIRYENEEAVDDSQLPKDRFSAERLKGVDSTLKIQPAELGDSAVYLCASSLVEREDPLAKNIQYFGAGTRLSVL.

CDR3 sequence reads: CASSQDLTSGEQFF. The CDR3 coding sequence is TGTGCCAGCAGCCAAGATCTGACTAGCGGTGAGCAGTTCTTC. The gene calls are TRBV14 and TRBJ2-1, with TRBD2 matching 9 bases. Germline lookup yields CDR1 SGHDN and CDR2 FVKESK. There are 14 residues in the CDR3. V dropped 0 bases and J dropped 9; count of bases not matched to a gene: 3.

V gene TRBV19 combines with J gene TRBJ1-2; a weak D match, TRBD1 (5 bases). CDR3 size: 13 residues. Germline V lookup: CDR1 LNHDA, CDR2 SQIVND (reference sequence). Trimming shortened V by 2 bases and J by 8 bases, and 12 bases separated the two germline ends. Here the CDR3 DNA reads TGTGCCAGTAGTATACAGGGATCCTACGGCTACACCTTC. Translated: CASSIQGSYGYTF.

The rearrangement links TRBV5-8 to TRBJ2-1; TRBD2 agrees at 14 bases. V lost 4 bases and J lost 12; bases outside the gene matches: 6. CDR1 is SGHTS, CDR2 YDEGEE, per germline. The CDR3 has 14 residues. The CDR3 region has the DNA TGTGCCAGCAGCCCGGGACTAGCGGGAGAGGGGCAGTTCTTC. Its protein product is CASSPGLAGEGQFF.

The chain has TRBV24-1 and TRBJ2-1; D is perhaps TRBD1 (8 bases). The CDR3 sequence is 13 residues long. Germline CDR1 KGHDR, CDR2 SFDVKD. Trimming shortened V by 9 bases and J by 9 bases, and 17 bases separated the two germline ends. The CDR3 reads CATVDRGGPEQFF. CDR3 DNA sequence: TGTGCCACCGTTGACAGGGGAGGGCCTGAGCAGTTCTTC.